Below, one T cell receptor (beta chain) is given with its context. Before they entered the study, exposed participants had met a COVID-19 case within 2 weeks. The CDR3 length is 15 residues. Germline loops: CDR1 SGHRS, CDR2 YFSETQ. With 0 bases clipped from V and 2 bases from J, the junction kept 5 bases outside the gene matches. This sample stems from a study of blood T cell repertoires in COVID-19. In the study overall: Acute and convalescent COVID-19 specimens originated in the United States, Italy and Spain.

This table comes from immunoSEQ multiplex PCR, and its TCRdb copy is limited to in-frame clones, with some not included. The sample contains roughly 200,000 clones, about 86% of which appear only once. The source material was PBMCs or T cells enriched from blood (not recorded which). The gene calls are TRBV5-1 and TRBJ2-7, with 7 bases fitting TRBD1. The receptor comes from a woman aged 25-40 years who had been exposed to COVID-19. CDR3: CASSLGPGQTYEQYF. CDR3 nucleotide sequence: TGCGCCAGCAGCTTGGGGCCGGGACAGACCTACGAGCAGTACTTC.